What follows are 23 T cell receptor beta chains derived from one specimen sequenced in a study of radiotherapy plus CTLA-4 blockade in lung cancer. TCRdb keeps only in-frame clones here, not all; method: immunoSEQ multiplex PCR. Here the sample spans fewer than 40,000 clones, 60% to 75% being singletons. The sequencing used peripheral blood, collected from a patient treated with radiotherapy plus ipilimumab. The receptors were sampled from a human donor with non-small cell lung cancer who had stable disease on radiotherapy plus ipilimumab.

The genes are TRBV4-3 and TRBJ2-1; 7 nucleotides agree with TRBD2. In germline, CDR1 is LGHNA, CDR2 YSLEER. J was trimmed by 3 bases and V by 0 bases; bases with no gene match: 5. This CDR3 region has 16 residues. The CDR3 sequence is CASSQDPGGYYNEQFF. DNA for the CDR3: TGCGCCAGCAGCCAAGACCCCGGGGGGTACTACAATGAGCAGTTCTTC.

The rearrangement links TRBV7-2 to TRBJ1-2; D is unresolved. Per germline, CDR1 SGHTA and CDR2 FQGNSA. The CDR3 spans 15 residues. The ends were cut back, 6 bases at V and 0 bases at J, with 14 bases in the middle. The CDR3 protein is CASSNLPESNYGYTF. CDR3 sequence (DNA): TGTGCCAGCAGTAACCTCCCGGAATCTAACTATGGCTACACCTTC.

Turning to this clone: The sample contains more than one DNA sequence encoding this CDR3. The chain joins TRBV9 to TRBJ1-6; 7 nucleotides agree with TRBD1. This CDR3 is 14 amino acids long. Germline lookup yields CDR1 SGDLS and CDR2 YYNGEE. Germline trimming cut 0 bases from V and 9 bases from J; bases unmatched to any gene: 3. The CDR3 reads CASSVEGGGSPLHF. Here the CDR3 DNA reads TGTGCCAGCAGCGTAGAAGGGGGCGGTTCACCCCTCCACTTT.

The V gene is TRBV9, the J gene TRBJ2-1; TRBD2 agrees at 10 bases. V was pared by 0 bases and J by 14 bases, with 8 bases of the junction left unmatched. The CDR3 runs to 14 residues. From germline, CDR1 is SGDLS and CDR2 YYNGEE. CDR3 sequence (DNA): TGTGCCAGCAGCGTAGAACCAGCGGGGGGGCCGGAGTTCTTC. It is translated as CASSVEPAGGPEFF.

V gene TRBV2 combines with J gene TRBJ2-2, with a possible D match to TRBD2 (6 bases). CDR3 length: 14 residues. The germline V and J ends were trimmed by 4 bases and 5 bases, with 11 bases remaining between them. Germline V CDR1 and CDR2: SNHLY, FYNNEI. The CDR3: CASSGAGGTGELFF. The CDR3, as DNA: TGTGCCAGCAGTGGAGCAGGAGGGACCGGGGAGCTGTTTTTT.

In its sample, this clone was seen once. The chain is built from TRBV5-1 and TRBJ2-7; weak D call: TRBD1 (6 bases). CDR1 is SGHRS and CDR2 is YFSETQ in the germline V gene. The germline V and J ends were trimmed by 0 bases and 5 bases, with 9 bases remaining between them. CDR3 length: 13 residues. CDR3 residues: CASSLDRVNEQYF. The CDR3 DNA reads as TGCGCCAGCAGCTTGGACAGGGTCAACGAGCAGTACTTC.

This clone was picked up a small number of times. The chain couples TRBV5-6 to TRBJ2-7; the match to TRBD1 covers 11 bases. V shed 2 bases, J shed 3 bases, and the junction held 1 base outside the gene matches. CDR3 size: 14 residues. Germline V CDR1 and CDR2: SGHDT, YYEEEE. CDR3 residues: CASSLGTGGYEQYF. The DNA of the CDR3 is TGTGCCAGCAGCTTAGGGACAGGGGGCTACGAGCAGTACTTC. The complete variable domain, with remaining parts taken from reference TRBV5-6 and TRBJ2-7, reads DAGVTQSPTHLIKTRGQQVTLRCSPKSGHDTVSWYQQALGQGPQFIFQYYEEEERQRGNFPDRFSGHQFPNYSSELNVNALLLGDSALYLCASSLGTGGYEQYFGPGTRLTVT.

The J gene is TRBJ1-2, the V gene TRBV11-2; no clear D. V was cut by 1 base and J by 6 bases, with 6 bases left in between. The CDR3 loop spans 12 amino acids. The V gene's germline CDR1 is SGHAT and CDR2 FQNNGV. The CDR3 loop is CASSLVQNGYTF. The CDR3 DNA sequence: TGTGCCAGCAGCTTAGTACAGAATGGCTACACCTTC. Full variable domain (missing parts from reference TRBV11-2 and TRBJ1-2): EAGVAQSPRYKIIEKRQSVAFWCNPISGHATLYWYQQILGQGPKLLIQFQNNGVVDDSQLPKDRFSAERLKGVDSTLKIQPAKLEDSAVYLCASSLVQNGYTFGSGTRLTVV.

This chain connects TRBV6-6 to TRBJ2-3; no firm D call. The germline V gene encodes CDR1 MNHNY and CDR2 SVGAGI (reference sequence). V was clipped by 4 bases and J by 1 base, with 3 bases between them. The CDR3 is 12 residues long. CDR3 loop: CASSFGTDTQYF. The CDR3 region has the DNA TGTGCCAGCAGTTTTGGCACAGATACGCAGTATTTT.

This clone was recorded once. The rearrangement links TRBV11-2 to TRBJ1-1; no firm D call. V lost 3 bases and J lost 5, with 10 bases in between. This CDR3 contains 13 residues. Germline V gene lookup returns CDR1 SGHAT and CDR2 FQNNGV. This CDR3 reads CASSFLWGTEAFF. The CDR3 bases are TGTGCCAGCAGCTTCCTTTGGGGAACTGAAGCTTTCTTT.

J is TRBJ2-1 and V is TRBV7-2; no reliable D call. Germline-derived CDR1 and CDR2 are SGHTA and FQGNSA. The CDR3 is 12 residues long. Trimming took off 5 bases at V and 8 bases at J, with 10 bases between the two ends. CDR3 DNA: TGTGCCAGCAGCCCTAGGCGCGATGAGCAGTTCTTC. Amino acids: CASSPRRDEQFF.

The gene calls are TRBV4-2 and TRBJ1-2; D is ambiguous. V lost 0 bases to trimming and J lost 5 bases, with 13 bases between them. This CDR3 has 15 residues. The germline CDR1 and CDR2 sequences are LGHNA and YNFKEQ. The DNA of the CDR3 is TGTGCCAGCAGCCAAGATTATCAGGTGGTTTATGGCTACACCTTC. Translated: CASSQDYQVVYGYTF.

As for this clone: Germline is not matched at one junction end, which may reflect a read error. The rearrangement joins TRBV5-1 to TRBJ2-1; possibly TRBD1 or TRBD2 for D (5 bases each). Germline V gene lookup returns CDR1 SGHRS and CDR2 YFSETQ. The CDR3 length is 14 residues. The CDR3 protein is CVSSSWDGLNEQFF. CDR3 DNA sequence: TGCGTCAGCAGCTCCTGGGACGGGTTGAATGAGCAGTTCTTC.

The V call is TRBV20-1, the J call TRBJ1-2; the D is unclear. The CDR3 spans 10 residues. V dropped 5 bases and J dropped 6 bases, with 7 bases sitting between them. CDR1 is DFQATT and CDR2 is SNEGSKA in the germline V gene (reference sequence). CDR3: CSAPQDGYTF. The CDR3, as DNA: TGCAGTGCTCCCCAGGATGGCTACACCTTC.

In DNA, the CDR3 is TGTGCCTGGAGTGTACAAGGGTACGAGCAGTACTTC. This sequence encodes CAWSVQGYEQYF. This chain joins TRBV30 and TRBJ2-7; the D is unclear. Germline-derived CDR1 and CDR2 are GTSNPN and SVGIG (reference sequence). The CDR3 length is 12 residues. Trimming took off 0 bases at V and 4 bases at J, with 7 bases between the two ends.

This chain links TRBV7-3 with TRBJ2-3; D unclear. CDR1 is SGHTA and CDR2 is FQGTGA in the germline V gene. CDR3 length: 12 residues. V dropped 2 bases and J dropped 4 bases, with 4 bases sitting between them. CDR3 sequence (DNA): TGTGCCAGCAGCTTACGGTCAGATACGCAGTATTTT. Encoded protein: CASSLRSDTQYF.

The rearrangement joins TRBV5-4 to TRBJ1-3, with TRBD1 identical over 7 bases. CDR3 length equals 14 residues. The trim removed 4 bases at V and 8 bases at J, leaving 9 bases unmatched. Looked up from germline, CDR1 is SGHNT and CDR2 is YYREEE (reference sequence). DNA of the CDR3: TGTGCCAGCAGCACCGGGACAGATGGGCACACCATATATTTT. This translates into CASSTGTDGHTIYF.

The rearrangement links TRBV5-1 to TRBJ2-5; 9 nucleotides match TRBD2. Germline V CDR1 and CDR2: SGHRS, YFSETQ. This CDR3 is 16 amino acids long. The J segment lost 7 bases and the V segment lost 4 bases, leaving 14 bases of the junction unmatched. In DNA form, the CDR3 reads TGCGCCAGCAGCCCGTCTCTAGCGGGGTCAACGGGGACCCAGTACTTC. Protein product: CASSPSLAGSTGTQYF.

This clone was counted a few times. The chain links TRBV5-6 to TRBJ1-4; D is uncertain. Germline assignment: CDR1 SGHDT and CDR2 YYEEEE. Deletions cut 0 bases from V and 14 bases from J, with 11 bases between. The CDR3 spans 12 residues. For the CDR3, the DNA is TGTGCCAGCAGCTTGGGCGGGCAACCGCTGTTTTTT. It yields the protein CASSLGGQPLFF. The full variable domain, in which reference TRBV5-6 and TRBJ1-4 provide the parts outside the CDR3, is DAGVTQSPTHLIKTRGQQVTLRCSPKSGHDTVSWYQQALGQGPQFIFQYYEEEERQRGNFPDRFSGHQFPNYSSELNVNALLLGDSALYLCASSLGGQPLFFGSGTQLSVL.

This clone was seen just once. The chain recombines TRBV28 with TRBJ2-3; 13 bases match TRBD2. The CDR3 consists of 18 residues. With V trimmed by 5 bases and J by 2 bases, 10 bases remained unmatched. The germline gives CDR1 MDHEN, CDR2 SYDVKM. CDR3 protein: CASSGGTSGAINTDTQYF. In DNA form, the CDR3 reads TGTGCCAGCAGTGGGGGGACTAGCGGGGCAATTAACACAGATACGCAGTATTTT.

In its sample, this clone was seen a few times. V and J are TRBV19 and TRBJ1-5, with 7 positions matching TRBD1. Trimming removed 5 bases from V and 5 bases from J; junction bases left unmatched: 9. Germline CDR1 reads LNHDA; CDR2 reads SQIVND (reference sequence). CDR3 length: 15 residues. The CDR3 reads CASSQGVGNYQPQHF. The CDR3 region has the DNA TGTGCCAGTAGTCAGGGGGTAGGTAATTATCAGCCCCAGCATTTT.

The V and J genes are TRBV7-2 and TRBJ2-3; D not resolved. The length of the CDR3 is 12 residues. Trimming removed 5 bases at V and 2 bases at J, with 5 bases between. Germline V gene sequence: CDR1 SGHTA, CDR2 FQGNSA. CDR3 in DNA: TGTGCCAGCAGCCCATACACAGATACGCAGTATTTT. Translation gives CASSPYTDTQYF.

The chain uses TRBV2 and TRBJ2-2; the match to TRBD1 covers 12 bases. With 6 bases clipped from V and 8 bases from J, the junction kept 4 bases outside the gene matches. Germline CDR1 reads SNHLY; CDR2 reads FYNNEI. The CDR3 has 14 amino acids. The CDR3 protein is CASRGDRGRGELFF. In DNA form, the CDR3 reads TGTGCCAGCAGAGGGGACAGGGGGCGAGGGGAGCTGTTTTTT.